This TCR beta chain was identified in a study of OX40 agonist ivuxolimab in advanced cancers. About the investigation overall: Ivuxolimab was a fully human IgG2 agonistic monoclonal antibody targeting the costimulatory receptor OX40 (CD134). Prior anti-PD-1, anti-PD-L1 or anti-CTLA-4 therapy was permitted, and checkpoint inhibitors had been received by around 39% of dose-escalation patients. The paper covers the monotherapy dose-escalation part of the phase I ivuxolimab trial, which included N ≈ 50 patients. The purpose of peripheral TCRbeta sequencing was to test whether ivuxolimab changed TCR sequence diversity and led to clonal T-cell expansion. Intravenous ivuxolimab was administered to patients every 2 weeks at six dose levels: 0.01, 0.1, 0.3, 1.5, 3 and 10 mg/kg. Partial responses occurred in three dose-escalation patients, of whom one had hepatocellular carcinoma and two had cutaneous melanoma. A male proportion of 82.7% and a mean age of 60 years, ranging from roughly 23 to 85, were recorded for the dose-escalation cohort. Among the roughly 52 dose-escalation patients, approximately 20 had hepatocellular carcinoma, 15 or so melanoma, 9 renal cell carcinoma and 9 head and neck cancer. The investigation overall reported the following: After ivuxolimab, CD8+ T cells had more expanded clones than CD4+ T cells on average. Low levels of normalized T-cell clonal expansion were also seen in some nonresponding patients. Which antigens the clonally expanded peripheral T cells were specific for was not determined. At doses of 0.1 to 3.0 mg/kg, clonal expansion of both CD4+ and CD8+ T cells in blood was seen between baseline and week 6. In the 0.1-3.0 mg/kg groups, partial responders had among the lowest normalized peripheral clonal expansion, particularly in CD8+ T cells.

Comments on this clone: Its antigen remains undetermined. Base qualities were left out, and no much larger clone turns up one base away.

The trial excluded patients who had a history of autoimmune disease or were on systemic immunosuppression. In every dose cohort, peripheral blood was drawn for TCR sequencing at baseline, cycle 4 day 1, and cycle 7 day 1. Samples came from an open-label, multicenter, first-in-human phase I dose-escalation trial of ivuxolimab. Adults with locally advanced or metastatic melanoma, renal cell, hepatocellular, or head and neck squamous cell carcinoma were enrolled in the trial. Before TCR sequencing, CD4+ T cells and CD8+ T cells from peripheral blood were sorted into separate populations. For sequencing of the TCRbeta CDR3 region, genomic DNA was extracted from the sorted cells. The immunoSEQ Assay was used for sequencing of TCRbeta CDR3 regions. As stored in TCRdb, this immuneACCESS dataset retains in-frame rearrangements with V and J assigned. A fraction of the clones does not appear; measured against another copy, unresolved V genes explain less than half of the discrepancy, and the remainder lacks a known reason. The sample contains 7,000 or so clones, about four fifths of them found a single time. In total, the top ten clones hold 20% to 30% of the sample.

The germline V gene specifies SQVTM as CDR1 and ANQGSEA as CDR2. The CDR3 contains 13 residues, cysteine and phenylalanine counted. This entry keeps only the CDR3 DNA: 39 bases, framed from base 1. From V the trimming removes 6 bases and from J it removes 1 base, while the gene matches leave 4 bases of the junction unaccounted for. The receptor's source is an adult with an advanced solid tumor such as melanoma, head and neck, liver or kidney cancer. The starting material was CD4+ or CD8+ T cells sorted from blood, obtained in a trial of the OX40 agonist ivuxolimab. The rearrangement joined TRBV29-1 to TRBJ2-7; 9 bases in the junction line up with TRBD1. The nucleotide sequence reads TGCAGCGTCCCCGGGACAGGGTCCTACGAGCAGTACTTC. Its protein is CSVPGTGSYEQYF.